This is a list of T cell receptor beta chains from one sample in a study of T cells in Graves' hyperthyroidism and ophthalmopathy. TCRdb used MiXCR to reprocess the multiplex PCR reads, holding one entry per CDR3 protein. The sample has about 290,000 distinct CDR3 sequences, 10% to 15% seen once. What was sequenced was blood. These receptors came from a woman aged 25 to 39 with Graves' hyperthyroidism that later progressed to Graves' ophthalmopathy. Both conserved end residues are part of each CDR3. The order of the fields is V gene, J gene, D gene, clone size, CDR3 DNA, CDR3 protein. A D gene is named only where the DNA matches it firmly. Some rows mark clone size as missing; the rest say once, few, many or name a class of expanded clone.

>TRBV20-1|TRBJ1-5|NA|many
TGCAGTGCTAGAGACATGGGTGGCAATCAGCCCCAGCATTTT
CSARDMGGNQPQHF
>TRBV29-1|TRBJ2-4|TRBD2|NA
TGCAGCGCCGGGGGGGGGGGGGAAAACATTCAGTACTTC
CSAGGGGENIQYF
>TRBV28|TRBJ2-7|NA|many
TGTGCCAGCAGTTTTGCAGGGTACGAGCAGTACTTC
CASSFAGYEQYF
>TRBV15|TRBJ2-7|NA|many
TGTGCCACCAGCAGAGATCGCAACTCCGGCTCCTACGAGCAGTACTTC
CATSRDRNSGSYEQYF
>TRBV29-1|TRBJ2-2|NA|many
TGCAGCGGCCGGCGGCAGAACACCGGGGAGCTGTTTTTT
CSGRRQNTGELFF
>TRBV20-1|TRBJ2-3|TRBD2|many
TGCAGTGCTCCAGCTCGGGGACTAGCGGGATCAGATACGCAGTATTTT
CSAPARGLAGSDTQYF
>TRBV5-4|TRBJ2-2|TRBD2|NA
TGTGCCAGCAGCCAATCCGGGACTAGCGTTTTCGGGGAGCTGTTTTTT
CASSQSGTSVFGELFF
>TRBV20-1|TRBJ2-1|NA|NA
TGCAGTGCTAGATCTATCGGGGGCGGTGAAACTGAGCAGTTCTTC
CSARSIGGGETEQFF
>TRBV7-3|TRBJ2-3|NA|many
TGTGCCAGCAGCCTCCCTGGCGGTTATAGCACAGATACGCAGTATTTT
CASSLPGGYSTDTQYF
>TRBV19|TRBJ2-7|NA|NA
TGTGCCAGTAGTATTCTGCCAGCCTACGAGCAGTACTTC
CASSILPAYEQYF
>TRBV29-1|TRBJ2-7|NA|many
TGCAGTGCAGTAGGAACTAGCTCCTACGAGCAGTACTTC
CSAVGTSSYEQYF
>TRBV18|TRBJ2-1|NA|many
TGTGCCAGCTCACTCTCGCCAGGCAATGAGCAGTTCTTC
CASSLSPGNEQFF
>TRBV2|TRBJ2-1|TRBD2|few
TGTGCCAGCAGTGAAATGCGGGAGAATATGTTCTTC
CASSEMRENMFF
>TRBV9|TRBJ1-2|NA|many
TGTGCCAGCAGCGTGGCAGGGCACTATGGCTACACCTTC
CASSVAGHYGYTF
>TRBV5-6|TRBJ2-1|NA|NA
TGTGCCAGCAGCTCCACGGACGGGAGTGAGCAGTTCTTC
CASSSTDGSEQFF